The 16 T cell receptor beta chains below come from one sample, sequenced in a study of beta chain features in type 1 diabetes. The study, taken as a whole, reports: All four CD4+ subsets from Type 1 diabetes patients carried moderately but significantly shorter TCRB CDR3s.

No antigens are known for them. The investigators reverse transcribed all of the isolated RNA, so they sequenced expressed TCRB transcripts. Profiling relied on immunoSEQ multiplex PCR, and the TCRdb table lists in-frame clones only, not all of them. Found here are 130,000 or so clones, roughly 17% of them singletons; the top ten hold roughly 2.6%. The sample consisted of central memory CD4+ T cells from blood. The receptors were gathered from a man in his late teens or twenties with type 1 diabetes.

This clone was seen a handful of times. This chain joins TRBV7-9 and TRBJ1-5; no firm D call. This CDR3 has 14 residues. Germline CDR1 SEHNR, CDR2 FQNEAQ (reference sequence). V shed 5 bases and J shed 5 bases, with 13 bases lying between them. CDR3 in DNA: TGTGCCAGCAGCCCCCAGGACGGGGATCAGCCCCAGCATTTT. The encoded protein is CASSPQDGDQPQHF.

The chain has TRBV30 and TRBJ1-1, with no clear D. This CDR3 region has 15 residues. Trimming pared 0 bases from V and 1 base from J, leaving 12 bases between. Germline CDR1 is GTSNPN and CDR2 is SVGIG (reference sequence). CDR3: CAWSVSAGRNTEAFF. The CDR3 DNA reads TGTGCCTGGAGTGTAAGTGCGGGGAGGAACACTGAAGCTTTCTTT. The variable domain in full, completed from reference TRBV30 and TRBJ1-1, reads SQTIHQWPATLVQPVGSPLSLECTVEGTSNPNLYWYRQAAGRGLQLLFYSVGIGQISSEVPQNLSASRPQDRQFILSSKKLLLSDSGFYLCAWSVSAGRNTEAFFGQGTRLTVV.

This clone appeared a few times. This CDR3 is CASSPPLSGTGETQYF. DNA of the CDR3: TGTGCCAGCTCACCACCTCTCTCCGGGACAGGGGAGACCCAGTACTTC. This rearrangement joins TRBV18 to TRBJ2-5, with 9 bases that match TRBD1. Germline-derived CDR1 and CDR2 are KGHSH and LQKENI. CDR3 length: 16 residues. Unmatched junction bases numbered 7, after V lost 0 bases and J lost 5 bases.

The rearrangement uses TRBV2 and TRBJ1-2; D unresolved. V lost 9 bases to trimming and J lost 2 bases, with 10 bases between them. The germline gives CDR1 SNHLY, CDR2 FYNNEI. The CDR3 runs to 12 residues. The CDR3 region is CASRFENYGYTF. For the CDR3, the DNA is TGTGCCAGTCGGTTCGAGAACTATGGCTACACCTTC.

This chain's CDR3 is CASSLVSGVGEQFF. CDR3 in DNA: TGTGCCAGCAGCTTGGTTAGCGGGGTGGGCGAGCAGTTCTTC. The genes are TRBV5-4 and TRBJ2-1; TRBD2 matches 8 bases. J gave up 10 bases and V 0 bases, and 6 bases lay outside the gene matches. Germline V gives CDR1 SGHNT, CDR2 YYREEE (reference sequence). There are 14 residues in the CDR3.

This chain joins TRBV25-1 and TRBJ1-1, with D perhaps matching TRBD1 (6 bases). V was clipped by 7 bases and J by 7 bases, with 13 bases between them. This CDR3 comprises 12 residues. Germline V CDR1 and CDR2: MGHDK, SYGVNS. This CDR3 is CASKRGYGEAFF. The CDR3 nucleotides are TGTGCCAGCAAGAGGGGGTACGGTGAAGCTTTCTTT.

This clone is medium-sized (0.01 to 0.1%). The chain recombines TRBV14 with TRBJ1-4, with D unresolved. The CDR3 totals 13 residues. The germline gives CDR1 SGHDN, CDR2 FVKESK. V lost 0 bases, J lost 11 bases, and 10 bases lay in between. The CDR3 spells CASSQDDPGKLFF. The DNA of the CDR3 is TGTGCCAGCAGCCAAGATGATCCGGGTAAACTGTTTTTT.

This chain links TRBV30 with TRBJ1-2; D is possibly TRBD1 (6 bases). Deletions cut 6 bases from V and 6 bases from J, with 11 bases between. CDR1 GTSNPN and CDR2 SVGIG come from the germline V gene (reference sequence). The CDR3 contains 11 residues. CDR3 loop: CACSQGDGYTF. The CDR3 bases are TGTGCCTGCTCACAGGGAGATGGCTACACCTTC.

The chain carries TRBV9 and TRBJ2-2; D remains ambiguous. The CDR3 loop spans 12 amino acids. Germline assignment: CDR1 SGDLS and CDR2 YYNGEE. The V gene lost 3 bases and the J gene lost 8 bases, with 8 bases spanning the gap. The DNA for the CDR3 is TGTGCCAGCAGCGAGACGACAGGGGAGCTGTTTTTT. It specifies CASSETTGELFF.

This clone has a count of ten or more. The genes are TRBV7-6 and TRBJ2-7; the D gene is possibly TRBD2 (6 bases). This CDR3 spans 14 amino acids. Germline CDR1 is SGHVS and CDR2 is FNYEAQ. The ends were cut back, 5 bases at V and 2 bases at J, with 13 bases in the middle. As DNA, the CDR3 is TGTGCCAGCAGCCCGGCGGGACTGACCTACGAGCAGTACTTC. It codes for CASSPAGLTYEQYF.

The rearrangement joins TRBV5-1 to TRBJ2-5; no firm D call. This CDR3 has 12 amino acids. V lost 0 bases and J 3 bases, leaving 3 bases between the germline ends. Per germline, CDR1 SGHRS and CDR2 YFSETQ. CDR3 sequence reads: CASSLAEETQYF. In DNA, the CDR3 is TGCGCCAGCAGCTTGGCCGAAGAGACCCAGTACTTC.

This clone was observed a handful of times. This chain joins TRBV6-6 and TRBJ2-2, with TRBD2 matching 7 bases. Germline assignment: CDR1 MNHNY and CDR2 SVGAGI (reference sequence). This CDR3 is 14 amino acids long. Germline trimming cut 4 bases from V and 5 bases from J; bases unmatched to any gene: 4. Here the CDR3 DNA reads TGTGCCAGCAGTTGGAGGGAGGGAACCGGGGAGCTGTTTTTT. It codes for CASSWREGTGELFF.

The V and J genes are TRBV30 and TRBJ2-3, with 9 nucleotides matching TRBD2. The V gene's germline CDR1 is GTSNPN and CDR2 SVGIG (reference sequence). The V gene end was trimmed by 1 base and the J gene end by 6 bases; junction bases not matched to a gene: 14. The CDR3 runs to 17 residues. The CDR3 spells CAWSGGSGRPHPDTQYF. CDR3 coding DNA: TGTGCCTGGAGTGGGGGTAGCGGGAGACCCCACCCGGATACGCAGTATTTT. Together with reference TRBV30 and TRBJ2-3, the CDR3 gives the full variable domain: SQTIHQWPATLVQPVGSPLSLECTVEGTSNPNLYWYRQAAGRGLQLLFYSVGIGQISSEVPQNLSASRPQDRQFILSSKKLLLSDSGFYLCAWSGGSGRPHPDTQYFGPGTRLTVL.

This rearrangement joins TRBV28 to TRBJ2-1, with D perhaps TRBD2 (6 bases). Germline V gene lookup returns CDR1 MDHEN and CDR2 SYDVKM. There are 11 residues in the CDR3. Trimming shortened V by 6 bases and J by 10 bases, and 10 bases separated the two germline ends. The CDR3 protein is CASRATREQFF. The CDR3 nucleotides read TGTGCCAGCAGGGCGACTAGAGAGCAGTTCTTC.

The J gene is TRBJ2-7, the V gene TRBV5-1, with TRBD1 matching 11 bases. This CDR3 is 13 amino acids long. Germline CDR1 reads SGHRS; CDR2 reads YFSETQ. Trimming at V came to 6 bases and at J to 4 bases, leaving 3 bases not matched to a gene. The CDR3 region is CASKGQGAYEQYF. Here the CDR3 DNA reads TGCGCCAGCAAAGGACAGGGGGCATACGAGCAGTACTTC.

This clone has a handful of counts. The chain uses TRBV12-2 and TRBJ2-3; the table's D call, TRBD2, was not checked against the DNA. TRBV12-2 is tagged as a pseudogene. This CDR3 is 16 amino acids long. The CDR3: CASQDTSPEPPDTQYF. For the CDR3, the DNA is TGTGCAAGTCAGGATACTAGCCCCGAGCCCCCAGATACGCAGTATTTT.